These 26 T cell receptor beta chains were all obtained from the same sample, sequenced in a study of identical twins. TCRdb recomputed calls from the 5' RACE reads with MiXCR, one row per CDR3 protein. The data show 1.5 million to 2 million distinct CDR3 sequences, about 32% seen once. Sequencing was performed on cord blood. These receptors were collected from a newborn girl in good health.

CDR3 coding DNA: TGCAGTGCTAGTAGTCAGGGGAGAAACATTCAGTACTTC. It yields the protein CSASSQGRNIQYF. The chain combines TRBV20-1 with TRBJ2-4, with TRBD1 as a possible D gene (6 bases). CDR1 is DFQATT and CDR2 is SNEGSKA in the germline V gene (reference sequence). CDR3 size: 13 residues. V shed 3 bases and J shed 6 bases, with 12 bases lying between them.

This clonotype was picked up many times. The CDR3 nucleotides read TGTGCCAGCAGAATCTTCTACGAGCAGTACTTC. It translates to CASRIFYEQYF. This chain links TRBV6-6 with TRBJ2-7; D ambiguous. CDR1 is MNHNY and CDR2 is SVGAGI in the germline V gene (reference sequence). The CDR3 has 11 amino acids. V dropped 6 bases and J dropped 3 bases, with 6 bases sitting between them.

This sequence joins TRBV6-1 and TRBJ1-5; D may be TRBD1 (6 bases). CDR3 length equals 15 residues. Germline V CDR1 and CDR2: MNHNS, SASEGT. The V end lost 3 bases, the J end lost 0 bases, and 9 bases lay between the germline ends. The DNA for the CDR3 is TGTGCCAGCAGTGAGGGGGCCTATAGCAATCAGCCCCAGCATTTT. Residues: CASSEGAYSNQPQHF.

With regard to this clonotype: The junction does not match germline at one end; this may be a read error. The chain links TRBV6-6 to TRBJ2-5; D gene uncertain. The CDR3 has 14 amino acids. Germline V gives CDR1 MNHNY, CDR2 SVGAGI (reference sequence). CDR3 coding DNA: TGTGCCAGCAGTCCAGGACGGACCCAAGAGGCCCAGTACTTC. Its translation is CASSPGRTQEAQYF.

The chain recombines TRBV18 with TRBJ1-2; 8 nucleotides line up with TRBD1. This CDR3 has 15 residues. Germline CDR1 is KGHSH and CDR2 is LQKENI. V lost 3 bases, J lost 4 bases, and 7 bases stayed unmatched. As DNA, the CDR3 is TGTGCCAGCTCACCCGACAGGGGTGCGGGCTATGGCTACACCTTC. Encoded protein: CASSPDRGAGYGYTF. The variable domain in full, completed from reference TRBV18 and TRBJ1-2, reads NAGVMQNPRHLVRRRGQEARLRCSPMKGHSHVYWYRQLPEEGLKFMVYLQKENIIDESGMPKERFSAEFPKEGPSILRIQQVVRGDSAAYFCASSPDRGAGYGYTFGSGTRLTVV.

This chain connects TRBV20-1 to TRBJ2-6, with 7 nucleotides matching TRBD1. The CDR3 covers 13 residues. The germline V gene has CDR1 DFQATT and CDR2 SNEGSKA (reference sequence). The CDR3 sequence is CSPYRGGANVLTF. CDR3 bases: TGCAGCCCCTACAGGGGTGGGGCCAACGTCCTGACTTTC.

The rearrangement joins TRBV12-3 or TRBV12-4 to TRBJ1-2; 9 bases are a match to TRBD1. The CDR3 totals 15 residues. Trimming cost V 5 bases and J 6 bases; bases outside gene matches: 10. CDR3 in amino acids: CASSAYRGRSDGYTF. For the CDR3, the DNA is TGTGCCAGCAGTGCCTACAGGGGGCGCTCTGATGGCTACACCTTC.

This clonotype was counted a single time. Its ends do not fully match the called genes, so a read error is possible. V usage is TRBV28 and J usage is TRBJ1-4, with no clear D. Germline assignment: CDR1 MDHEN and CDR2 SYDVKM. The CDR3 has 15 amino acids. The CDR3 spells CASSFSIRSNERLFF. CDR3 DNA: TGTGCCAGCAGTTTTTCTATCAGGTCTAATGAAAGACTGTTTTTT.

This clonotype was picked up a small number of times. The V and J genes are TRBV20-1 and TRBJ2-5, with D unresolved. The closer fit of TRBJ2-7 to the DNA end suggests the J call may be wrong. The germline V gene has CDR1 DFQATT and CDR2 SNEGSKA (reference sequence). CDR3 size: 13 residues. CDR3 sequence (DNA): TGCAGTGCTAGAAAAGCAGAAACCTACGAGCAGTACTTC. This codes for CSARKAETYEQYF.

This clonotype was seen a few times. Being one base from a much bigger clone, this may be a read error. V gene TRBV25-1 combines with J gene TRBJ2-3; D is unresolved. The CDR3 sequence is 12 residues long. Germline V lookup: CDR1 MGHDK, CDR2 SYGVNS. Trimming shortened V by 1 base and J by 4 bases, and 3 bases separated the two germline ends. In DNA form, the CDR3 reads TGTGCCAGCAGTGAATGGGCAGATACGCAGTATTTT. Its translation: CASSEWADTQYF.

The CDR3 sequence: CASSVGHNYNSPLHF. The CDR3, as DNA: TGTGCCAGCAGTGTCGGGCACAACTATAATTCACCCCTCCACTTT. The chain couples TRBV6-1 to TRBJ1-6, with D unclear. The CDR3 covers 15 residues. Germline CDR1 is MNHNS and CDR2 is SASEGT. V lost 4 bases and J 3 bases, leaving 10 bases between the germline ends.

In this sample, this clonotype turned up many times. The chain combines TRBV2 with TRBJ2-2; D is undetermined. The germline V and J ends were trimmed by 2 bases and 1 base, with 2 bases remaining between them. CDR3 length: 13 residues. Germline-derived CDR1 and CDR2 are SNHLY and FYNNEI. In DNA form, the CDR3 reads TGTGCCAGCAGTGAACAGAACACCGGGGAGCTGTTTTTT. Translating gives CASSEQNTGELFF.

This sequence joins TRBV6-1 and TRBJ1-2, with TRBD1 identical over 7 bases. The CDR3 extends over 16 amino acids. Trimming removed 2 bases from V and 0 bases from J; junction bases left unmatched: 6. Germline values: CDR1 MNHNS, CDR2 SASEGT. Here the CDR3 DNA reads TGTGCCAGCAGTGAAATGGGACAGTACGCTAACTATGGCTACACCTTC. It yields the protein CASSEMGQYANYGYTF.

This clonotype was counted between two and nine times. The chain has TRBV5-5 and TRBJ2-3; 10 nucleotides agree with TRBD2. This CDR3 comprises 18 residues. Looked up from germline, CDR1 is SGHKS and CDR2 is YYEKEE (reference sequence). Losses at the gene ends were 1 base for V and 4 bases for J; bases not matched to a gene: 12. CDR3 amino acids: CASSLPSGGAIYADTQYF. The CDR3 nucleotides read TGTGCCAGCAGCTTGCCCAGCGGGGGGGCAATATATGCAGATACGCAGTATTTT.

The rearrangement links TRBV28 to TRBJ1-5; 7 positions match TRBD1. This CDR3 has 17 residues. After removal of 7 bases from V and 0 bases from J, the junction contained 12 bases not matched to a gene. From germline, CDR1 is MDHEN and CDR2 SYDVKM. CDR3 sequence reads: CASNAGQDPYSNQPQHF. DNA of the CDR3: TGTGCCAGCAACGCAGGACAGGATCCCTATAGCAATCAGCCCCAGCATTTT.

In this sample, this clonotype turned up a few times. The chain combines TRBV7-7 with TRBJ2-1; 10 bases are shared with TRBD2. Per the germline V gene, CDR1 is SSHAT and CDR2 is FNYEAQ (reference sequence). CDR3 length: 17 residues. The J segment lost 6 bases and the V segment lost 5 bases, leaving 13 bases of the junction unmatched. CDR3 sequence: CASSPLLAGAAGNEQFF. CDR3 coding DNA: TGTGCCAGCAGCCCTCTCCTAGCGGGGGCCGCCGGCAATGAGCAGTTCTTC. Looking up the rest from reference TRBV7-7 and TRBJ2-1 gives the full variable domain: GAGVSQSPRYKVTKRGQDVTLRCDPISSHATLYWYQQALGQGPEFLTYFNYEAQPDKSGLPSDRFSAERPEGSISTLTIQRTEQRDSAMYRCASSPLLAGAAGNEQFFGPGTRLTVL.

This rearrangement joins TRBV20-1 to TRBJ2-1; 9 bases line up with TRBD2. The CDR3 contains 15 residues. In germline, CDR1 is DFQATT, CDR2 SNEGSKA (reference sequence). The V segment lost 2 bases and the J segment 3 bases; nucleotides outside the gene matches: 5. The chain's CDR3 is CSARRREGHYNEQFF. The CDR3 DNA follows: TGCAGTGCTAGAAGGCGGGAGGGCCACTACAATGAGCAGTTCTTC.

This clonotype was found a few times. The chain carries TRBV12-5 and TRBJ2-1, with 10 bases that match TRBD1. Germline V lookup: CDR1 LGHNT, CDR2 FRNRAP. The CDR3 sequence is 14 residues long. The V and J ends lost 4 bases and 8 bases, in that order; junction bases with no gene match: 5. The CDR3 region is CASGWGTGEYEQFF. The CDR3 DNA sequence: TGTGCTAGTGGTTGGGGGACAGGGGAATATGAGCAGTTCTTC.

This clonotype was seen a few times. The chain links TRBV12-3 or TRBV12-4 to TRBJ2-1; 11 positions match TRBD2. The CDR3 is made up of 16 amino acids. The V segment lost 0 bases and the J segment 12 bases; nucleotides outside the gene matches: 10. CDR3 in amino acids: CASSLALIAGGLGQFF. The DNA of the CDR3 is TGTGCCAGCAGTTTAGCGCTGATAGCGGGGGGGTTGGGGCAGTTCTTC.

The chain recombines TRBV7-8 with TRBJ2-4; possibly TRBD2 for D (5 bases). CDR3 length equals 16 residues. The germline CDR1 and CDR2 sequences are SGHVS and FQNEAQ. V dropped 5 bases and J dropped 1 base, with 15 bases sitting between them. CDR3: CASSPPRVAAKNIQYF. CDR3 in DNA: TGTGCCAGCAGCCCCCCTCGCGTAGCGGCCAAAAACATTCAGTACTTC.

A word on this clonotype: A read error may account for a junction end that differs from germline. The rearrangement joins TRBV5-6 to TRBJ2-1; 12 bases map to TRBD2. Per the germline V gene, CDR1 is SGHDT and CDR2 is YYEEEE. The CDR3 has 17 amino acids. CDR3 DNA: TGTGCCAACAGCTTGACTAGCGGGAGAGACACCTACAATGAGCAGTTCTTC. This translates into CANSLTSGRDTYNEQFF. The full variable domain, in which reference TRBV5-6 and TRBJ2-1 provide the parts outside the CDR3, is DAGVTQSPTHLIKTRGQQVTLRCSPKSGHDTVSWYQQALGQGPQFIFQYYEEEERQRGNFPDRFSGHQFPNYSSELNVNALLLGDSALYLCANSLTSGRDTYNEQFFGPGTRLTVL.

This clonotype was picked up many times. The chain uses TRBV25-1 and TRBJ2-3, with D possibly being TRBD1 (6 bases). Deletions cut 7 bases from V and 1 base from J, with 15 bases between. Germline V gives CDR1 MGHDK, CDR2 SYGVNS. This CDR3 has 15 amino acids. CDR3 sequence (DNA): TGTGCCAGCACCACCCGGGACACCCGCACAGATACGCAGTATTTT. Translated, it gives CASTTRDTRTDTQYF.

The rearrangement links TRBV6-1 to TRBJ1-2; 8 bases align to TRBD1. CDR1 MNHNS and CDR2 SASEGT come from the germline V gene. Trimming cost V 10 bases and J 2 bases; bases outside gene matches: 3. The length of the CDR3 is 12 residues. CDR3 sequence: CANAGGNYGYTF. DNA of the CDR3: TGTGCCAACGCAGGGGGCAACTATGGCTACACCTTC.

The rearrangement joins TRBV6-5 to TRBJ1-5; D perhaps matches TRBD1 (5 bases). CDR3 length: 15 residues. Germline V lookup: CDR1 MNHEY, CDR2 SVGAGI. V shed 2 bases and J shed 0 bases, with 8 bases lying between them. Here the CDR3 reads CASSYGGNSNQPQHF. DNA of the CDR3: TGTGCCAGCAGTTACGGGGGAAATAGCAATCAGCCCCAGCATTTT.

The sample holds a few counts of this clonotype. The rearrangement uses TRBV27 and TRBJ1-6; D is unclear. The CDR3 has 18 residues. Trimming cost V 2 bases and J 0 bases, with 14 bases left between them. CDR1 is MNHEY, CDR2 SMNVEV, per germline (reference sequence). The DNA of the CDR3 is TGTGCCAGCAGTTTACGCCAGGCACCCGCCTCCTATAATTCACCCCTCCACTTT. This sequence encodes CASSLRQAPASYNSPLHF.

The chain recombines TRBV27 with TRBJ1-1; D perhaps matches TRBD1 (5 bases). V was pared by 5 bases and J by 3 bases, with 25 bases between. Looked up from germline, CDR1 is MNHEY and CDR2 is SMNVEV (reference sequence). The CDR3 runs 18 residues. The CDR3: CASSTLFPGPPGDTEAFF. The CDR3 DNA sequence: TGTGCCAGCAGTACACTATTCCCGGGGCCTCCTGGGGACACTGAAGCTTTCTTT.